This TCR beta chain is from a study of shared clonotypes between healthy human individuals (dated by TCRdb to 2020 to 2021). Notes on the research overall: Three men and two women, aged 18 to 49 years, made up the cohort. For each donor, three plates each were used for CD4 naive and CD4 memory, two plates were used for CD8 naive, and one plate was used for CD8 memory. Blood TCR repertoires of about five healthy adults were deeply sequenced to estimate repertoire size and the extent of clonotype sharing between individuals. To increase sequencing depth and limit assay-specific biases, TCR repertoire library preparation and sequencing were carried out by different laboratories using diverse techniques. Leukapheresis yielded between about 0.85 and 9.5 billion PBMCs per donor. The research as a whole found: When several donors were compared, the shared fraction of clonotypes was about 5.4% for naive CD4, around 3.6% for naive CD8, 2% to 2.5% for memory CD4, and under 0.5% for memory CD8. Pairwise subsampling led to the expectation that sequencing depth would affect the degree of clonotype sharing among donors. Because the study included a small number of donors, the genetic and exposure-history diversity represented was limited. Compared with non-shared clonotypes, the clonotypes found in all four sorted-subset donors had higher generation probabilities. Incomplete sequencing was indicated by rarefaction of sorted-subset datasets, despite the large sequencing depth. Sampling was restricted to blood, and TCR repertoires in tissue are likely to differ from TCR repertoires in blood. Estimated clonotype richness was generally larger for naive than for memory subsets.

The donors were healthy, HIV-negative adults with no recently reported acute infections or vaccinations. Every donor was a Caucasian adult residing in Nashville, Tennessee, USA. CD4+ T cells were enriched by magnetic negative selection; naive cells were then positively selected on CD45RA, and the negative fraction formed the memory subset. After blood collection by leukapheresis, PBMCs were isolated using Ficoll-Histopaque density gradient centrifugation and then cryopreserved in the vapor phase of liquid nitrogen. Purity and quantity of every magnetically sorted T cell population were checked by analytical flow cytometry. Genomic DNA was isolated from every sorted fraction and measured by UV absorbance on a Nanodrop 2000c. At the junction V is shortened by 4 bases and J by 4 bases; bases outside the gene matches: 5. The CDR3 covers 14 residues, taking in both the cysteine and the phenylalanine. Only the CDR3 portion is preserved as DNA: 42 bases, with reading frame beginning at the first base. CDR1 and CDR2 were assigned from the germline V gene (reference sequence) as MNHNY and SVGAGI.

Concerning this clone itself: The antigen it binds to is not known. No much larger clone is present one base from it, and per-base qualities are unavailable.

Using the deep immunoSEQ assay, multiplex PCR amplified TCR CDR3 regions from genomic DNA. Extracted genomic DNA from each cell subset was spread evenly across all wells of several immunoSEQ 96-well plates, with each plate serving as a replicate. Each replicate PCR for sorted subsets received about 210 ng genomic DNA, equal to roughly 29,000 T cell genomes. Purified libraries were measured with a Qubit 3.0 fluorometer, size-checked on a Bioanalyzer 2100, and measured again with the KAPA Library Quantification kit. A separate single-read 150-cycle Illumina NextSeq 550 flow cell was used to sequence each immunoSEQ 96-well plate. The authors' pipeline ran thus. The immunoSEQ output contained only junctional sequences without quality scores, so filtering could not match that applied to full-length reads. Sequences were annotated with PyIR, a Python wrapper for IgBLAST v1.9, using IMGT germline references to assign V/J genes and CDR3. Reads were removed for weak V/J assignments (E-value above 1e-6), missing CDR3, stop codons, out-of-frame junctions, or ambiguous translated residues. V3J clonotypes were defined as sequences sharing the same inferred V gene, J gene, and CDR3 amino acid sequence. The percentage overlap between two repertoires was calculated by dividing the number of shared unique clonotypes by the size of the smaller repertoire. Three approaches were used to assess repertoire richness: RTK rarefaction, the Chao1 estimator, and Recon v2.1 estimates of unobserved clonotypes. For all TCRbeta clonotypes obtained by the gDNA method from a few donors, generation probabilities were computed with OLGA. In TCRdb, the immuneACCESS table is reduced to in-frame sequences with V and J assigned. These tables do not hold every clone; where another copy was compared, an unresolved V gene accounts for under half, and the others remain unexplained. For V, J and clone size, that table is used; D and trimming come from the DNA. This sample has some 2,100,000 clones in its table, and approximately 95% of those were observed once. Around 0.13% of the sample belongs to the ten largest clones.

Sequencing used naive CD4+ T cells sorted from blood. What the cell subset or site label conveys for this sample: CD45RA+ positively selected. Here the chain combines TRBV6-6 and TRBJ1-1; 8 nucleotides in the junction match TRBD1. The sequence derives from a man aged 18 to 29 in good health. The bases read TGTGCCAGCAGTTCAACAGGGGGAGGCACTGAAGCTTTCTTT. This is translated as CASSSTGGGTEAFF.